This record looks at one T cell receptor (beta chain) sequence and its context. Its antigen is undetermined. The sample is drawn from a study of esophageal squamous cell carcinoma under preoperative chemotherapy. Findings and caveats of the study: After treatment, tumor-infiltrating lymphocytes seemed to come partly from incoming peripheral T cells, not only local changes.

CDR1 SGHVS and CDR2 FQNEAQ come from the germline V gene. This CDR3 contains 16 residues. V was clipped by 7 bases and J by 7 bases, with 23 bases between them. TCRdb itself ran the PCR reads through MiXCR, one entry per CDR3 protein. This sample has over 15,000 distinct CDR3 sequences, with 40% to 55% found just once. Documented time point: before preoperative PTX-NDP chemotherapy. The TCR originated in a human donor with esophageal squamous cell carcinoma. The donor label of this sample is uncertain. Sample acquisition took place from a patient given preoperative chemotherapy. The chain has TRBV7-8 and TRBJ2-1; tentative D call: TRBD2 (7 bases). The CDR3 region is CASIPGRGGVRNEQFF. CDR3 in DNA: TGTGCCAGCATCCCGGGTCGAGGGGGGGTAAGGAATGAGCAGTTCTTC. Full variable domain (outside the CDR3, taken from reference TRBV7-8 and TRBJ2-1): GAGVSQSPRYKVAKRGQDVALRCDPISGHVSLFWYQQALGQGPEFLTYFQNEAQLDKSGLPSDRFFAERPEGSVSTLKIQRTQQEDSAVYLCASIPGRGGVRNEQFFGPGTRLTVL.